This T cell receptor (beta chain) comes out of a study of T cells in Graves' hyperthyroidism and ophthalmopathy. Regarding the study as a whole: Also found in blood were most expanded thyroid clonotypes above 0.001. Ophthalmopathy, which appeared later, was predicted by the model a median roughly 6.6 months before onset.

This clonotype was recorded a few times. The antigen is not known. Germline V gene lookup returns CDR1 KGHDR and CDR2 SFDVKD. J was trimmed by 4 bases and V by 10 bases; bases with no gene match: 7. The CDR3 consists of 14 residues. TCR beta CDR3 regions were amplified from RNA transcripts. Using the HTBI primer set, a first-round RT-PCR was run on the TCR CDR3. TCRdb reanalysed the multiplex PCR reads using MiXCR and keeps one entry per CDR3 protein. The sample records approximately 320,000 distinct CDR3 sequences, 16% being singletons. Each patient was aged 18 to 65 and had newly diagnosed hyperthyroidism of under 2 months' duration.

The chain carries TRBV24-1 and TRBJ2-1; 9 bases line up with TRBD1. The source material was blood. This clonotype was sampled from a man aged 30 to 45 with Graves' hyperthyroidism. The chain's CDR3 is CATRGQGRYNEQFF. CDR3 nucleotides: TGTGCCACGAGAGGACAGGGGCGTTACAATGAGCAGTTCTTC.